The rows below give T cell receptor beta chains drawn from one sample of a study of T cell clusters in autoimmune cytopenias. TCRdb reworked the multiplex PCR reads into one entry per CDR3 protein, no DNA. The clone table shows 1,500 to 2,500 distinct CDR3 sequences, with the ten largest holding 25% to 30%. Material: peripheral blood. The origin of the receptors is a human donor with an autoimmune cytopenia or autoimmune hepatitis (not recorded which). The CDR3 runs from the conserved cysteine through the conserved F or W. The order of the fields is J gene, V gene, clone size, CDR3 protein. Expanded clones get a size class; other rows say once, few or many, or leave the size out.

j_call: TRBJ2-2; v_call: TRBV11-2; clone_size: medium-sized; cdr3_aa: CASSLLQGNTGELFF
j_call: TRBJ2-1; v_call: TRBV19; clone_size: NA; cdr3_aa: CASPGETYNEQFF
j_call: TRBJ1-6; v_call: TRBV11-2; clone_size: medium-sized; cdr3_aa: CASSSLNSPLHF
j_call: TRBJ2-5; v_call: TRBV30; clone_size: large; cdr3_aa: CARQGSGETQYF
j_call: TRBJ2-7; v_call: TRBV20-1; clone_size: medium-sized; cdr3_aa: CSAGPHRSAGVYEQYF
j_call: TRBJ2-3; v_call: TRBV6-1; clone_size: medium-sized; cdr3_aa: CASITGVSNTQYF
j_call: TRBJ1-2; v_call: TRBV27; clone_size: large; cdr3_aa: CASSPYRTGGFYGYTF
j_call: TRBJ2-1; v_call: TRBV4-2; clone_size: medium-sized; cdr3_aa: CASSYTGTSGGNHNEQFF
j_call: TRBJ1-5; v_call: TRBV6-5; clone_size: NA; cdr3_aa: CASSQTGLSQPQHF
j_call: TRBJ2-1; v_call: TRBV14; clone_size: NA; cdr3_aa: CASSQLLGLAGGEQFF
j_call: TRBJ2-3; v_call: TRBV6-2/TRBV6-3; clone_size: medium-sized; cdr3_aa: CASSPGVMMTQYF
j_call: TRBJ2-2; v_call: TRBV30; clone_size: medium-sized; cdr3_aa: CAWKDGLHTGELFF
j_call: TRBJ2-5; v_call: TRBV5-1; clone_size: NA; cdr3_aa: CASSPGADLTETQYF
j_call: TRBJ1-3; v_call: TRBV18; clone_size: NA; cdr3_aa: CASSRGRGGLSGNTIYF
j_call: TRBJ2-7; v_call: TRBV19; clone_size: medium-sized; cdr3_aa: CASSIGLAITYEQYF
j_call: TRBJ2-1; v_call: TRBV6-2/TRBV6-3; clone_size: medium-sized; cdr3_aa: CASQAGGPYNEQFF
j_call: TRBJ1-4; v_call: TRBV19; clone_size: medium-sized; cdr3_aa: CASSITWDTQGRANEKLFF
j_call: TRBJ1-2; v_call: TRBV6-2/TRBV6-3; clone_size: NA; cdr3_aa: CASSYTGGTGVDYGYTF
j_call: TRBJ2-3; v_call: TRBV5-1; clone_size: NA; cdr3_aa: CASSLSGRPSTDTQYF
j_call: TRBJ2-3; v_call: TRBV6-2/TRBV6-3; clone_size: medium-sized; cdr3_aa: CASSPRGAGREDTQYF
j_call: TRBJ2-4; v_call: TRBV29-1; clone_size: medium-sized; cdr3_aa: CSAARDRGNIQYF
j_call: TRBJ2-5; v_call: TRBV12-3/TRBV12-4; clone_size: medium-sized; cdr3_aa: CASSPGPLAGETQYF
j_call: TRBJ1-1; v_call: TRBV19; clone_size: medium-sized; cdr3_aa: CASSRNWGRATEAFF
j_call: TRBJ1-1; v_call: TRBV20-1; clone_size: NA; cdr3_aa: CSARARTGTHTEAFF
j_call: TRBJ2-1; v_call: TRBV5-5; clone_size: large; cdr3_aa: CASSLATTNEQFF
j_call: TRBJ1-5; v_call: TRBV27; clone_size: medium-sized; cdr3_aa: CASSSPKGDNQPQHF
j_call: TRBJ2-5; v_call: TRBV20-1; clone_size: NA; cdr3_aa: CSANGLLGLTWETQYF
j_call: TRBJ1-1; v_call: TRBV18; clone_size: NA; cdr3_aa: CASSPQGRAEAFF
j_call: TRBJ2-1; v_call: TRBV20-1; clone_size: medium-sized; cdr3_aa: CSAGRVAGRQEQFF
j_call: TRBJ2-5; v_call: TRBV11-1; clone_size: NA; cdr3_aa: CASSSGLAEQETQYF
j_call: TRBJ2-3; v_call: TRBV7-6; clone_size: medium-sized; cdr3_aa: CASSSPTPSSDTQYF
j_call: TRBJ2-3; v_call: TRBV5-6; clone_size: medium-sized; cdr3_aa: CASSLPSIRTSGTDTQYF
j_call: TRBJ1-5; v_call: TRBV6-1; clone_size: medium-sized; cdr3_aa: CASSEALRNQPQHF
j_call: TRBJ1-6; v_call: TRBV27; clone_size: medium-sized; cdr3_aa: CASSFWRYGESDNSPLHF
j_call: TRBJ1-3; v_call: TRBV30; clone_size: large; cdr3_aa: CAGTPGNTIYF
j_call: TRBJ2-2; v_call: TRBV5-1; clone_size: medium-sized; cdr3_aa: CASSIGTANTGELFF
j_call: TRBJ2-7; v_call: TRBV20-1; clone_size: NA; cdr3_aa: CSARALGTGTGVYEQYF
j_call: TRBJ2-3; v_call: TRBV27; clone_size: medium-sized; cdr3_aa: CASNPMGGKTDTQYF
j_call: TRBJ1-1; v_call: TRBV6-1; clone_size: medium-sized; cdr3_aa: CASSEPGQGVSEAFF
j_call: TRBJ2-5; v_call: TRBV19; clone_size: NA; cdr3_aa: CASSPNRGQGQETQYF
j_call: TRBJ2-3; v_call: TRBV15; clone_size: medium-sized; cdr3_aa: CATSRDLTGELDTQYF
j_call: TRBJ1-1; v_call: TRBV20-1; clone_size: NA; cdr3_aa: CSAKLQGVSRTEAFF